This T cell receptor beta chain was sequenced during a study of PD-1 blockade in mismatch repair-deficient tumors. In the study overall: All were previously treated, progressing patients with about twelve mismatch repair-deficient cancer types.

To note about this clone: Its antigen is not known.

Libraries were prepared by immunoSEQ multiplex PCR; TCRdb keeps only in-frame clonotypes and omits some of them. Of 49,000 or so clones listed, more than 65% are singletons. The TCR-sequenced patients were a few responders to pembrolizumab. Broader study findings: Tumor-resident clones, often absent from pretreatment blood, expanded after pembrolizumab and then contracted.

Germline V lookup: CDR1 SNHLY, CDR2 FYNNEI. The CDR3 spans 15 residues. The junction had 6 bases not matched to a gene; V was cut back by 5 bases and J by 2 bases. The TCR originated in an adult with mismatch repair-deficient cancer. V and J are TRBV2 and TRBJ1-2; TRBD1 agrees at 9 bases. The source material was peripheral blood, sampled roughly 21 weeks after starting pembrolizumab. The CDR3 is CASSYRGRRNYGYTF. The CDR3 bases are TGTGCCAGCAGTTACAGGGGGCGGAGGAACTATGGCTACACCTTC. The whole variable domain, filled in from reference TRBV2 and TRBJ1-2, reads EPEVTQTPSHQVTQMGQEVILRCVPISNHLYFYWYRQILGQKVEFLVSFYNNEISEKSEIFDDQFSVERPDGSNFTLKIRSTKLEDSAMYFCASSYRGRRNYGYTFGSGTRLTVV.